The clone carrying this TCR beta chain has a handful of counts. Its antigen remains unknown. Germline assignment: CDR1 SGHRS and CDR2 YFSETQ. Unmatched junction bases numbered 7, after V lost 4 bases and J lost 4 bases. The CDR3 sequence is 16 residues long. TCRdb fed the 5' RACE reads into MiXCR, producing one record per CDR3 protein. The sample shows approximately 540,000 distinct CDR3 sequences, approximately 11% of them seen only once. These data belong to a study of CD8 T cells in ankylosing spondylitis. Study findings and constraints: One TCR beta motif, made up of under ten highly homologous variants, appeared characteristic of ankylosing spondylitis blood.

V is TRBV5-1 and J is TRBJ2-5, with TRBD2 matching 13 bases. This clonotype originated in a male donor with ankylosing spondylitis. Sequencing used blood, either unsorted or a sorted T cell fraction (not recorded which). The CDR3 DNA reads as TGCGCCAGCAGCACGGCCGGGACTAGCGGGATAGAGACCCAGTACTTC. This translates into CASSTAGTSGIETQYF.